The present TCR beta chain was sequenced within a study of OX40 agonist ivuxolimab in advanced cancers. The germline CDR1 and CDR2 sequences are SGHTA and FQGNSA. V lost 5 bases to trimming and J lost 3 bases; unmatched junction nucleotides: 3. This CDR3 is built from 14 residues. Here immunoSEQ multiplex PCR was the method, and the copy in TCRdb shows in-frame clones only, minus some. Of tens of thousands of clones listed, around four fifths were seen once; the top ten hold over 8.5%. Sequenced material: CD4+ or CD8+ T cells sorted from blood, taken in a trial of the OX40 agonist ivuxolimab. The clonotype comes from an adult with an advanced solid tumor such as melanoma, head and neck, liver or kidney cancer. The rearrangement joins TRBV7-2 to TRBJ2-7; TRBD2 agrees at 11 bases. CDR3 nucleotides: TGTGCCAGCAGCCGACTAGCGGGGAACTACGAGCAGTACTTC. Translation gives CASSRLAGNYEQYF.